This entry lists 5 T cell receptor beta chains sequenced from one sample in a study of T cell repertoires in cytomegalovirus infection (dated by TCRdb to between 2017 and 2020). The treatment or condition label for this specimen denotes: in vitro stimulation with specific CMV peptide epitopes to enrich CMV-specific T cells. TCRdb names Illumina HiSeq 1500 as the instrument used. In TCRdb, the public reads were trimmed at Q25 with fastp and aligned with MiXCR, with productive beta chains retained. Every CDR3 protein is listed once, alongside the most common genes and DNA of its rows. In all, the sample holds around 710,000 distinct CDR3 sequences, and about 27% of those were seen once. Of the sample, over 10% falls within the top ten clones. For these receptors, no antigen is known. The sequencing here drew on cultured CD8+ T cells from PBMCs, taken from culture after CMV antigen stimulation. All receptors derive from a human donor in good health (CMV status not recorded). Some clones in this sample may be carry-over from other donors' samples.

There are a few counts of this clonotype. The chain has TRBV7-8 and TRBJ2-1; possible D gene TRBD1, 6 bases. The V end lost 3 bases, the J end lost 9 bases, and 15 bases lay between the germline ends. There are 14 residues in the CDR3. The germline V gene encodes CDR1 SGHVS and CDR2 FQNEAQ. The CDR3, as DNA: TGTGCCAGCAGCTTCAGAACAGGGTTTGGTGAGCAGTTCTTC. Translating it yields CASSFRTGFGEQFF.

V and J are TRBV19 and TRBJ2-7; D is possibly TRBD2 (6 bases). The germline CDR1 and CDR2 sequences are LNHDA and SQIVND (reference sequence). The V end lost 3 bases, the J end lost 0 bases, and 12 bases lay between the germline ends. This CDR3 comprises 15 residues. The chain's CDR3 is CASSIGGSSSYEQYF. CDR3 coding DNA: TGTGCCAGTAGTATCGGGGGATCGAGCTCCTACGAGCAGTACTTC. The entire variable domain, with the rest obtained from reference TRBV19 and TRBJ2-7, is as follows: DGGITQSPKYLFRKEGQNVTLSCEQNLNHDAMYWYRQDPGQGLRLIYYSQIVNDFQKGDIAEGYSVSREKKESFPLTVTSAQKNPTAFYLCASSIGGSSSYEQYFGPGTRLTVT.

The V gene is TRBV12-3 or TRBV12-4, the J gene TRBJ2-1; D not resolved. The V gene lost 1 base and the J gene lost 3 bases, with 10 bases spanning the gap. CDR3 length: 15 amino acids. CDR3 nucleotide sequence: TGTGCCAGCAGTTTAGGTTATTCCTACTACAATGAGCAGTTCTTC. Its protein product is CASSLGYSYYNEQFF.

The V and J genes are TRBV3-1 and TRBJ2-7; 10 nucleotides align to TRBD1. Germline V CDR1 and CDR2: LGHDT, YNNKEL (reference sequence). The CDR3 totals 14 residues. V lost 3 bases and J lost 7; bases outside the gene matches: 6. DNA of the CDR3: TGTGCCAGCAGCCATGCGACAGGGGGCGGAGAGCAGTACTTC. Its translation: CASSHATGGGEQYF.

Concerning this clonotype itself: A much larger clone sits a single nucleotide away, making a read error possible. J is TRBJ1-5 and V is TRBV7-2; D possibly corresponds to TRBD1 (6 bases). The CDR3 has 17 amino acids. Germline V gives CDR1 SGHTA, CDR2 FQGNSA. CDR3 protein: CASSTLRSGGGNQPQRF. CDR3 DNA: TGTGCCAGCAGCACCCTCCGATCTGGGGGCGGCAATCAGCCCCAGCGTTTT.